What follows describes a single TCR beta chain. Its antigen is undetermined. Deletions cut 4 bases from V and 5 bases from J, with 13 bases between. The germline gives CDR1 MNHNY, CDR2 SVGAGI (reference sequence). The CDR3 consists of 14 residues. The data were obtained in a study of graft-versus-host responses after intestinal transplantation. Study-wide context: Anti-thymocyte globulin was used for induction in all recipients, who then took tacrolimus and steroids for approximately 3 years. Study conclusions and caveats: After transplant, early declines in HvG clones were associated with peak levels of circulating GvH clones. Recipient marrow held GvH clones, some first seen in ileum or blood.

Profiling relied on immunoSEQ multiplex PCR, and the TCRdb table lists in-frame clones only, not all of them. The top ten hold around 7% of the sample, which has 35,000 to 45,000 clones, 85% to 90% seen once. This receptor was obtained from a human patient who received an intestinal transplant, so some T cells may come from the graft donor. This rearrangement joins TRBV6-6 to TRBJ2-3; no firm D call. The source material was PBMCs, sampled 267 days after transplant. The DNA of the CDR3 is TGTGCCAGCAGTTTACGGTTAGTGCAAGATACGCAGTATTTT. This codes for CASSLRLVQDTQYF.